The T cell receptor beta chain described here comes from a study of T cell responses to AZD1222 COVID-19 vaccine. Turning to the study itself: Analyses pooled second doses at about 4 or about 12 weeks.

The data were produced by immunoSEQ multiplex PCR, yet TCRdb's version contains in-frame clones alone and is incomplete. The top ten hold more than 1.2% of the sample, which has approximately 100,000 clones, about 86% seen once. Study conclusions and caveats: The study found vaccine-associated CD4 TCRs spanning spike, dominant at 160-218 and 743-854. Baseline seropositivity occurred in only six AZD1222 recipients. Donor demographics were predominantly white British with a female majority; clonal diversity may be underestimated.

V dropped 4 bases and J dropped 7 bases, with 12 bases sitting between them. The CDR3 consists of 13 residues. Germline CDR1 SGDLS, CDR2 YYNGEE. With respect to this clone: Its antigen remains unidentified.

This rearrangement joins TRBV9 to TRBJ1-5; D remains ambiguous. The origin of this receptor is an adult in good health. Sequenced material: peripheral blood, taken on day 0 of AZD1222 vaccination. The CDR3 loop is CASSLKGGQPQHF. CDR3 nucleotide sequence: TGTGCCAGCAGCCTTAAGGGTGGGCAGCCCCAGCATTTT.